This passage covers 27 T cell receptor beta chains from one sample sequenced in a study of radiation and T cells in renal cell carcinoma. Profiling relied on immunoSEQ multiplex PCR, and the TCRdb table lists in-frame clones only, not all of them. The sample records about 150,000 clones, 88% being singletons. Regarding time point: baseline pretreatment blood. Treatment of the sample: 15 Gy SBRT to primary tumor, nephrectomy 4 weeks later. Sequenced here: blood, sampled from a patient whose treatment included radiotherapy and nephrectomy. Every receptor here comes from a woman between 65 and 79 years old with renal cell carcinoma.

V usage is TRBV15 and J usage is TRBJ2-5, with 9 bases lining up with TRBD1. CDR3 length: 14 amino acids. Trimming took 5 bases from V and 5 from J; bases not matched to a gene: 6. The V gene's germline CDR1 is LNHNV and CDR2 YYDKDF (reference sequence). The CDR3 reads CATSPGTGRETQYF. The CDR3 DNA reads TGTGCCACCAGCCCGGGGACAGGGCGGGAGACCCAGTACTTC.

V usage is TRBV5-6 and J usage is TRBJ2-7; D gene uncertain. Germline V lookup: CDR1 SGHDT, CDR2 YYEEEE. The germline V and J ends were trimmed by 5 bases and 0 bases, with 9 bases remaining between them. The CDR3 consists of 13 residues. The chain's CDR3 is CASSLKISYEQYF. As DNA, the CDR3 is TGTGCCAGCAGTTTAAAAATCTCCTACGAGCAGTACTTC.

The CDR3 is CASSTGGQNTGELFF. The CDR3 DNA sequence: TGCGCCAGCAGCACCGGCGGACAGAACACCGGGGAGCTGTTTTTT. The rearrangement uses TRBV5-1 and TRBJ2-2, with a tentative D call TRBD1 (5 bases). In germline, CDR1 is SGHRS, CDR2 YFSETQ. V lost 4 bases and J 1 base, leaving 11 bases between the germline ends. This CDR3 has 15 amino acids.

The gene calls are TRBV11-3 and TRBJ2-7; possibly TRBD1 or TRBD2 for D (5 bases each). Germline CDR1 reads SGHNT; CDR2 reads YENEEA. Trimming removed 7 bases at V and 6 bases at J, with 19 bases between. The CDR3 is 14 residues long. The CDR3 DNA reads TGTGCCAGCATTACAGGCGGCCCCGAGGGCGAGCAGTACTTC. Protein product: CASITGGPEGEQYF.

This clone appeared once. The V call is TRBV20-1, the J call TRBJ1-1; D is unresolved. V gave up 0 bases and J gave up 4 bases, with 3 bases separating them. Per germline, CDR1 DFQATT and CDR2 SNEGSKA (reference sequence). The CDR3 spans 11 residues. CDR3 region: CSARESTEAFF. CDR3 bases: TGCAGTGCTAGAGAGTCCACTGAAGCTTTCTTT.

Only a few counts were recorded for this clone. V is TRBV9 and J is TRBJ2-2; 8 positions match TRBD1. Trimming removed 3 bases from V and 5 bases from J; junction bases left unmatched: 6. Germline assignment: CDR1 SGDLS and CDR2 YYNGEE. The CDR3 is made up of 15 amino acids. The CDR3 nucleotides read TGTGCCAGCAGCGAAACCTGGGACAGGACCGGGGAGCTGTTTTTT. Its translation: CASSETWDRTGELFF.

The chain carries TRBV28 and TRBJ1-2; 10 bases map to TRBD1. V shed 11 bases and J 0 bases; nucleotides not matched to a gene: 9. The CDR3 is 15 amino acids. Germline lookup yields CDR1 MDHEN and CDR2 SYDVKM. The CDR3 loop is CAGRPGTGANYGYTF. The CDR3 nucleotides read TGTGCCGGAAGACCCGGGACAGGGGCTAACTATGGCTACACCTTC.

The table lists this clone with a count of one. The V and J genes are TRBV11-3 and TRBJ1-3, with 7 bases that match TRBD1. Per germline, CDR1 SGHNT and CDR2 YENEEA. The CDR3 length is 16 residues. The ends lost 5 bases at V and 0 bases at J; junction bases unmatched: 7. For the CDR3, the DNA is TGTGCCAGCAGCATAAGCGGACAGGTCTCTGGAAACACCATATATTTT. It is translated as CASSISGQVSGNTIYF.

The CDR3, as DNA: TGTGCCAGCAGCTTAGGGGGACAGGGACCCTACGAGCAGTACTTC. It yields the protein CASSLGGQGPYEQYF. The V gene is TRBV7-2, the J gene TRBJ2-7, with 9 bases that match TRBD1. The length of the CDR3 is 15 residues. The V and J ends lost 1 base and 2 bases, in that order; junction bases with no gene match: 3. CDR1 is SGHTA, CDR2 FQGNSA, per germline.

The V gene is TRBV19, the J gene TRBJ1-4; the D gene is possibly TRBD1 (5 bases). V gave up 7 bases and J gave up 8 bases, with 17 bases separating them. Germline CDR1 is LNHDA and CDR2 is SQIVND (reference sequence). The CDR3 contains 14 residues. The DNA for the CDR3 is TGTGCCAGTAACCCCAGGAGGGGCTCGGAAAAACTGTTTTTT. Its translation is CASNPRRGSEKLFF.

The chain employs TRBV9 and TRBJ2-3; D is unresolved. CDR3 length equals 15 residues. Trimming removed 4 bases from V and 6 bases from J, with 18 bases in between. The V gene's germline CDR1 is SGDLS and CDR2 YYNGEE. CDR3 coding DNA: TGTGCCAGCAGCTTCTCCCCCGGCCCCGATGATACGCAGTATTTT. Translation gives CASSFSPGPDDTQYF.

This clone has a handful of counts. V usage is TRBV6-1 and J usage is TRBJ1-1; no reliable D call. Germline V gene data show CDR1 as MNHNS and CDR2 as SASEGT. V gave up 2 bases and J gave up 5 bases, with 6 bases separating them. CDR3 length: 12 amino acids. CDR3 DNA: TGTGCCAGCAGTGAATATTTGACTGAAGCTTTCTTT. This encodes CASSEYLTEAFF.

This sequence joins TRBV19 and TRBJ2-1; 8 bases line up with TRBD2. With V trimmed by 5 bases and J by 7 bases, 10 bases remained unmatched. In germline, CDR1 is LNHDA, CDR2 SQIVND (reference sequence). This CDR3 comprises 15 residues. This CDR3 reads CASSSGTRVMNEQFF. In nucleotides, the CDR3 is TGTGCCAGTAGTTCCGGGACTAGGGTCATGAATGAGCAGTTCTTC. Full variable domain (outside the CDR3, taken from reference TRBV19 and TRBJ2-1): DGGITQSPKYLFRKEGQNVTLSCEQNLNHDAMYWYRQDPGQGLRLIYYSQIVNDFQKGDIAEGYSVSREKKESFPLTVTSAQKNPTAFYLCASSSGTRVMNEQFFGPGTRLTVL.

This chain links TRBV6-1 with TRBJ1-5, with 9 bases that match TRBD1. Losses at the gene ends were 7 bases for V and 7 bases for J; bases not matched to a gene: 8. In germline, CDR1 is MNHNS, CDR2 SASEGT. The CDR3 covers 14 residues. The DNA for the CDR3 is TGTGCCAGCAAGCCGGGACAGGGCGGACAGCCCCAGCATTTT. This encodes CASKPGQGGQPQHF.

The CDR3 protein is CATSGTGVGTQYF. The CDR3 DNA is TGTGCCACCAGCGGGACAGGGGTGGGGACCCAGTACTTC. This sequence joins TRBV15 and TRBJ2-5; 10 nucleotides agree with TRBD1. CDR3 length: 13 residues. CDR1 is LNHNV, CDR2 YYDKDF, per germline (reference sequence). Unmatched junction bases numbered 4, after V lost 5 bases and J lost 7 bases.

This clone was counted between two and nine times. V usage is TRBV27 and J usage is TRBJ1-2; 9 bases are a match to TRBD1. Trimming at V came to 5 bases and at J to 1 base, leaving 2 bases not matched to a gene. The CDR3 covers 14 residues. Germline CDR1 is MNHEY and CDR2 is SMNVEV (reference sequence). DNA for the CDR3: TGTGCCAGCAGTACAGGGGGCAGTAACTATGGCTACACCTTC. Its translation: CASSTGGSNYGYTF.

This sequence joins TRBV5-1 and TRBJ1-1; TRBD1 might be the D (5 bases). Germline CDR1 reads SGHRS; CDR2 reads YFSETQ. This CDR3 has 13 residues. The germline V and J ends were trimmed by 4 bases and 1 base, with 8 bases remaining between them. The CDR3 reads CASSPTENTEAFF. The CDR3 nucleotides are TGCGCCAGCAGCCCGACAGAGAACACTGAAGCTTTCTTT.

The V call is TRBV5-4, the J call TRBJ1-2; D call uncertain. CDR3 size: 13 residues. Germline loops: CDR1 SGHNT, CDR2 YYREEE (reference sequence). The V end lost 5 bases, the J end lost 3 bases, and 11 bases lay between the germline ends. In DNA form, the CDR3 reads TGTGCCAGCAGTCCGGAACGGGACTATGGCTACACCTTC. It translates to CASSPERDYGYTF.

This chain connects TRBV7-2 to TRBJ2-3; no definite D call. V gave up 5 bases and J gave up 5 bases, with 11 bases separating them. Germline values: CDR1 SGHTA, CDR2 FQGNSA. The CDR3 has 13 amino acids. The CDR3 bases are TGTGCCAGCAGCCGGAGCAGCTTAGATACGCAGTATTTT. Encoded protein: CASSRSSLDTQYF.

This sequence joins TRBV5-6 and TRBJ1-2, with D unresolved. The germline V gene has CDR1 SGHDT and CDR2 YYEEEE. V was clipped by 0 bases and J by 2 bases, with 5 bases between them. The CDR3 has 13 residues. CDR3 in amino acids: CASSLGSNYGYTF. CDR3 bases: TGTGCCAGCAGCTTGGGGTCAAACTATGGCTACACCTTC. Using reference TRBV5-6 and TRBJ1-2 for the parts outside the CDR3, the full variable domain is DAGVTQSPTHLIKTRGQQVTLRCSPKSGHDTVSWYQQALGQGPQFIFQYYEEEERQRGNFPDRFSGHQFPNYSSELNVNALLLGDSALYLCASSLGSNYGYTFGSGTRLTVV.

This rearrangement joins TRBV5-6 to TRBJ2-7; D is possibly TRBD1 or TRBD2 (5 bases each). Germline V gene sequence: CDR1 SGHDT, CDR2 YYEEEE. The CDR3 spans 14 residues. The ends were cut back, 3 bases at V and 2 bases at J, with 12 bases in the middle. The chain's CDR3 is CASSYSGAPYEQYF. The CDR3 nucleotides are TGTGCCAGCAGCTACTCCGGGGCTCCCTACGAGCAGTACTTC.

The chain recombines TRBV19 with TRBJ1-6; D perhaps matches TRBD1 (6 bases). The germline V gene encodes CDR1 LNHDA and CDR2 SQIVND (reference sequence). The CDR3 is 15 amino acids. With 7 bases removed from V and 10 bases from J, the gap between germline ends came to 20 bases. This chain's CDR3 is CASTTYRERGSPLHF. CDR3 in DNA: TGTGCCAGTACGACCTACAGGGAAAGAGGATCACCCCTCCACTTT. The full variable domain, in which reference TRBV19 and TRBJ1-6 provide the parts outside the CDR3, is DGGITQSPKYLFRKEGQNVTLSCEQNLNHDAMYWYRQDPGQGLRLIYYSQIVNDFQKGDIAEGYSVSREKKESFPLTVTSAQKNPTAFYLCASTTYRERGSPLHFGNGTRLTVT.

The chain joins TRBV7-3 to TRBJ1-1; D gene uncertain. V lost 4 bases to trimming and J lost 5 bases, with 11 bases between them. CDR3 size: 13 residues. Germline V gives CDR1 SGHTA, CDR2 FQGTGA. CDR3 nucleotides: TGTGCCAGCAGCTATTATAAATGGACTGAAGCTTTCTTT. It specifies CASSYYKWTEAFF.

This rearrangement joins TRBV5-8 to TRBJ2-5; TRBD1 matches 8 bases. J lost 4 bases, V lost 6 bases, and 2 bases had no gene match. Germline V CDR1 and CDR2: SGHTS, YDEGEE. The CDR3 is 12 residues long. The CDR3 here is CASIQGAETQYF. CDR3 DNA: TGTGCCAGCATCCAGGGGGCAGAGACCCAGTACTTC.

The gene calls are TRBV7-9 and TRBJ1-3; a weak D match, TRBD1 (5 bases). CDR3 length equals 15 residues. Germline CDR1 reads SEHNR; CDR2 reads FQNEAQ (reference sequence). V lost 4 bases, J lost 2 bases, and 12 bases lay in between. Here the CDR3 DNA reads TGTGCCAGCAGCTCCCCAGGGAGCACTGGAAACACCATATATTTT. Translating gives CASSSPGSTGNTIYF.

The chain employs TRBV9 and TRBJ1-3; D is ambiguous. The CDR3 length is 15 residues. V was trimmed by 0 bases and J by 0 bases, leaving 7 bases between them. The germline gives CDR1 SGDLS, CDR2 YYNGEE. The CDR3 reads CASSVGLLSGNTIYF. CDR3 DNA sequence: TGTGCCAGCAGCGTAGGATTACTCTCTGGAAACACCATATATTTT.

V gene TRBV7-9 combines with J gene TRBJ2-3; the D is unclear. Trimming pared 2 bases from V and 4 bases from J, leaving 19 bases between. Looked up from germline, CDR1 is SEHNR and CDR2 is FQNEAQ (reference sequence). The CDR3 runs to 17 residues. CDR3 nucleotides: TGTGCCAGCAGCTTATCCGTAGCATTTCGGGTGCCAGATACGCAGTATTTT. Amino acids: CASSLSVAFRVPDTQYF.